The TCR beta chain described here comes from a study of regulatory T cells in long-lasting Graves disease. Study in general: Patients with new Graves' disease had used antithyroid drugs below 3 months.

Germline V gene data show CDR1 as SNHLY and CDR2 as FYNNEI. CDR3 length: 14 amino acids. V lost 6 bases to trimming and J lost 2 bases, with 13 bases between them. This clonotype was detected many times. The target antigen is unknown. Noted time point: newly diagnosed GD, antithyroid drugs for less than 3 months. From RNA extracted from PBMCs, the TCR library was made. Combining iRepertoire HTBI primers with Arm-PCR of CDR3 regions, the authors built TCR beta libraries. TCRdb redid the calling of the multiplex PCR reads with MiXCR, one entry per CDR3 protein. The repertoire includes more than 300,000 distinct CDR3 sequences, around 15% of them detected once, and around 20% sits in the top ten. Study-wide results and caveats: The study found TRBV28, TRBJ1-2 and TRBJ2-5 favored in persistent disease. Results may be inaccurate due to the small sample size.

This same sample was also taken into another study, of T cells in Graves' hyperthyroidism and ophthalmopathy. This second study notes: The study excluded patients with uncontrolled infection, other autoimmune disease, pregnancy or lactation.

Here the sequenced sample was peripheral blood mononuclear cells (PBMCs), taken at new diagnosis, from a patient treated with antithyroid drugs. The TCR comes from a woman under 30 with Graves disease. The rearrangement uses TRBV2 and TRBJ2-5; D not resolved. This CDR3 reads CASRYQVQQETQYF. Written as DNA, the CDR3 is TGTGCCAGCAGGTACCAGGTGCAGCAAGAGACCCAGTACTTC.